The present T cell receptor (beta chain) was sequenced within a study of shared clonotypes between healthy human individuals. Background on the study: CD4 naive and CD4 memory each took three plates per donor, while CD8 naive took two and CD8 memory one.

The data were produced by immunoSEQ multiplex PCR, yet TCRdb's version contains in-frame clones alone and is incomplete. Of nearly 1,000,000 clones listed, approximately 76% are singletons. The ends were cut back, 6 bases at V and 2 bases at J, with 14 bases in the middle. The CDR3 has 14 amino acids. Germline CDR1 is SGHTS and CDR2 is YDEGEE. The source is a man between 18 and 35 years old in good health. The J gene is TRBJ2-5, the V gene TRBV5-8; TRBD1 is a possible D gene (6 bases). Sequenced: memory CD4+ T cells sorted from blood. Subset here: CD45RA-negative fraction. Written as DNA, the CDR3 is TGTGCCAGCAACGACCAGGGGTGGCAAGAGACCCAGTACTTC. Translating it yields CASNDQGWQETQYF.